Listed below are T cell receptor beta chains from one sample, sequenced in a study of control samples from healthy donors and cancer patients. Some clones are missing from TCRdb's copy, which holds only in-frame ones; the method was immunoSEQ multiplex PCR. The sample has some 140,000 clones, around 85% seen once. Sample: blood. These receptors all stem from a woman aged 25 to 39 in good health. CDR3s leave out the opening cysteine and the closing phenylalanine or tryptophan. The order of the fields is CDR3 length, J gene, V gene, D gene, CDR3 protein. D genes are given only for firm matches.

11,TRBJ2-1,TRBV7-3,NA,ASSPTGRGEQF
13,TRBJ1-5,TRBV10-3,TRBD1,ATSGTGDSNQPQH
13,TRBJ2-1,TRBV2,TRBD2,ASRKEAGADNEQF
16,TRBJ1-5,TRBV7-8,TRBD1,ASSSSDRGRGGNQPQH
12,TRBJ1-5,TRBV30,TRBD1,AWSLQGAAQPQH
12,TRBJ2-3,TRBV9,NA,ASSPLEGRDTQY
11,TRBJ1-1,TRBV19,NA,ASSIGEITEAF
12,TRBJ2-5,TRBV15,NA,ATSRDSPTGGQY
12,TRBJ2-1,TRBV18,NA,ASSPGLKVDEQF
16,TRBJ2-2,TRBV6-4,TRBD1,ASSDLPSQGAGAGELF
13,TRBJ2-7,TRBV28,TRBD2,ASTSPGGRSYEQY
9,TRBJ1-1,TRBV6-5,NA,ASTLNTEAF
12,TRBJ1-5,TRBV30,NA,AWDTGSSNQPQH
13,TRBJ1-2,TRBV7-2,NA,ASSLNARGNYGYT
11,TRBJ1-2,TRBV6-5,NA,ASSSPANYGYT
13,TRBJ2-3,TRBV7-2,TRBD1,ASSLSGQGADTQY
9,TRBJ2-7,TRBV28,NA,ASASSYEQY
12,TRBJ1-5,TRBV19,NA,ASSIVLEGQPQH
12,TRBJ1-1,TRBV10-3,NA,AIRRDQGTTEAF
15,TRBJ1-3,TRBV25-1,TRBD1,ASSELGDRGTGNTIY
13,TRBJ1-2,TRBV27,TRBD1,ASSSNRQGHYGYT
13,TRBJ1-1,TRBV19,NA,ASRGANTGNTEAF
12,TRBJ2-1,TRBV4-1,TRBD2,ASSLSGRGNEQF
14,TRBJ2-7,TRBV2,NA,ASSDSPGRSVYEQY
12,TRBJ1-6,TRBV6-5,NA,ASSGTSYNSPLH
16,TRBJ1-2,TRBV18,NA,ASSPPMGGAGFNYGYT
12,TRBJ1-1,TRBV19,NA,ASTEMDPYTEAF
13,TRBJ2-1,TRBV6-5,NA,ASRTPGGAVNEQF
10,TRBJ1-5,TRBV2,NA,ASSEGFQPQH
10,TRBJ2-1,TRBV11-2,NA,ASSFASSEQF
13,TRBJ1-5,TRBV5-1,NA,ASSLEGEYNQPQH
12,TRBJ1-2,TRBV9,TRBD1,ASSTRQGLRGYT
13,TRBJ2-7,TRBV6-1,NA,ASSERASVYYEQY
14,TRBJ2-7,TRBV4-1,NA,ASSQESPPYSYEQY
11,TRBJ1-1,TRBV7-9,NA,ASEDNSYTEAF
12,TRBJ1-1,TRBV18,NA,ASSPGIADTEAF
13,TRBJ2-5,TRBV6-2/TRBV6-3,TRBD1,ASSYAQGPVETQY
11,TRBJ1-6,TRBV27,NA,ASSQGRQGALH
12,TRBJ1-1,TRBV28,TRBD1,ASSRGQEGTEAF
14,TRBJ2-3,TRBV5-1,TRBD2,ASSLVAGGPTDTQY
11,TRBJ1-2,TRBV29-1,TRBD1,SVDGQGNYGYT
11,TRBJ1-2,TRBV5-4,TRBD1,ASSLVQGTGYT
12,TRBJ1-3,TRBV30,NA,AWSDGKAGNTIY
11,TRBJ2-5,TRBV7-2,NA,ASSLRLGETQY
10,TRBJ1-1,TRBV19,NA,ASSVSNTEAF
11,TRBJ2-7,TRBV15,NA,ATSRDGSYEQY
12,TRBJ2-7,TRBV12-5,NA,ASGTNPHDYEQY
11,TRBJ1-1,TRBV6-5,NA,ARDPQLNTEAF
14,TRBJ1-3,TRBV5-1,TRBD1,ASSLDRGLSGNTIY
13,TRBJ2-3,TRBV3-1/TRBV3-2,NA,ASSQDVGSTDTQY
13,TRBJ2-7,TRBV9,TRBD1,ASSPRQGSSYEQY
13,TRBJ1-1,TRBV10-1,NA,ASSEVCGREFEAF
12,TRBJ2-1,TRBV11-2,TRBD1,ASSKDRAYNEQF
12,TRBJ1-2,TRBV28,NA,ASTRLQGTYGYT
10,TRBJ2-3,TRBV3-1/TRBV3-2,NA,ASSRTEDTQY
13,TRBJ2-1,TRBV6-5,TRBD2,ASRKGLAVYNEQF
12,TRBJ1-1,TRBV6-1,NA,ASRTSGALLGAF
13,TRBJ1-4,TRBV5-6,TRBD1,ASSLAGRGNEKLF
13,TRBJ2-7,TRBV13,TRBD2,ASRRRLAVSYEQY
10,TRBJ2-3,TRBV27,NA,ASSSLANTQY